A selection of T cell receptor beta chains follows, all from one sample in a study of T-cell memory formation after mild COVID-19. TCRdb itself ran the 5' RACE reads through MiXCR, one entry per CDR3 protein. This table holds 150,000 to 200,000 distinct CDR3 sequences, about 9.9% found once. The source material was PBMCs or a T cell subset sorted from them (not recorded which). The receptors were sampled from a man aged 18 to 29 who had mild COVID-19 (a few samples of this study predate the infection). Cell type and time point are not known. Each CDR3 is given with its conserved first and last residue. The D gene is left open where the match is weak. Clone size is shown for a subset of rows, as once, few, many or a class of expanded clone.

V: TRBV30; D: .; J: TRBJ1-2; size: few; CDR3: CAWSVTNLNYGYTF; DNA: TGTGCCTGGAGTGTTACGAACCTCAACTATGGCTACACCTTC
V: TRBV5-6; D: TRBD1; J: TRBJ2-1; size: many; CDR3: CASSSSGTGNYNEQFF; DNA: TGTGCCAGCAGCTCAAGTGGGACAGGGAACTACAATGAGCAGTTCTTC
V: TRBV7-8; D: .; J: TRBJ2-3; size: many; CDR3: CASSPRAGRPTDTQYF; DNA: TGTGCCAGCAGCCCCAGGGCGGGCAGGCCCACAGATACGCAGTATTTT
V: TRBV5-1; D: .; J: TRBJ2-4; size: once; CDR3: CASSLAQGSTKNIQYF; DNA: TGCGCCAGCAGCTTGGCCCAGGGGTCTACCAAAAACATTCAGTACTTC
V: TRBV5-1; D: TRBD1; J: TRBJ2-3; size: .; CDR3: CASSLMTGGEGDTQYF; DNA: TGCGCCAGCAGCCTAATGACAGGGGGCGAAGGAGATACGCAGTATTTT
V: TRBV5-1; D: TRBD2; J: TRBJ2-1; size: many; CDR3: CASSLDGGAGEQFF; DNA: TGCGCCAGCAGCTTGGACGGGGGGGCAGGTGAGCAGTTCTTC
V: TRBV9; D: .; J: TRBJ2-3; size: few; CDR3: CASSVLGQHTDTQYF; DNA: TGTGCCAGCAGCGTCCTCGGACAGCACACAGATACGCAGTATTTT
V: TRBV20-1; D: .; J: TRBJ2-2; size: few; CDR3: CSARGGRWDTGELFF; DNA: TGCAGTGCGAGAGGTGGAAGATGGGACACCGGGGAGCTGTTTTTT
V: TRBV29-1; D: TRBD1; J: TRBJ2-7; size: many; CDR3: CSVGRPGTGVYEQYF; DNA: TGCAGCGTTGGGCGCCCCGGGACAGGGGTTTACGAGCAGTACTTC
V: TRBV7-2; D: .; J: TRBJ2-3; size: few; CDR3: CASSRPGVGTQYF; DNA: TGTGCCAGCAGCCGCCCCGGGGTTGGTACGCAGTATTTT